Following are 32 T cell receptor beta chains from one sample sequenced in a study of identical twins. TCRdb independently ran MiXCR on the 5' RACE reads; one entry per CDR3 protein. Of about 470,000 distinct CDR3 sequences detected, 20% to 25% appear once; the ten largest clones hold roughly 3%. These same data were also listed under a study on T cells expressing NK-cell markers.

Sequenced sample: CD4+ T cells sorted from blood. The source is a young woman in good health.

This clonotype was counted only a few times. The gene calls are TRBV20-1 and TRBJ2-7, with D perhaps matching TRBD2 (6 bases). In germline, CDR1 is DFQATT, CDR2 SNEGSKA (reference sequence). V lost 3 bases to trimming and J lost 3 bases, with 12 bases between them. The CDR3 sequence is 13 residues long. The CDR3 region is CSARGDSNYEQYF. The CDR3, as DNA: TGCAGTGCTAGGGGGGACTCCAACTACGAGCAGTACTTC.

This clonotype was seen a handful of times. V is TRBV12-3 or TRBV12-4 and J is TRBJ2-7, with D possibly TRBD2 on 5 matching bases. The CDR3 sequence is 16 residues long. Deletions cut 8 bases from V and 6 bases from J, with 26 bases between. The CDR3 bases are TGTGCCAGCGCATTACACGTCACTAGTCTGGCGGGCGAGCAGTACTTC. This sequence encodes CASALHVTSLAGEQYF.

V is TRBV10-3 and J is TRBJ2-3; D uncertain. The CDR3 covers 15 residues. CDR1 and CDR2 from the germline V gene are ENHRY and SYGVKD. V gave up 4 bases and J gave up 3 bases, with 14 bases separating them. CDR3 bases: TGTGCCATCAGTGGGACGAAAGGACCAACAGATACGCAGTATTTT. Its protein product is CAISGTKGPTDTQYF.

The chain recombines TRBV15 with TRBJ2-2; no firm D call. There are 13 residues in the CDR3. V was trimmed by 2 bases and J by 3 bases, leaving 4 bases between them. The germline V gene encodes CDR1 LNHNV and CDR2 YYDKDF (reference sequence). CDR3 in amino acids: CATSRHDTGELFF. As DNA, the CDR3 is TGTGCCACCAGCAGACATGACACCGGGGAGCTGTTTTTT.

This clonotype was detected ten times or more. The J gene is TRBJ2-7, the V gene TRBV10-3; D ambiguous. V shed 1 base and J shed 7 bases, with 5 bases lying between them. Germline loops: CDR1 ENHRY, CDR2 SYGVKD. This CDR3 has 11 amino acids. The CDR3 nucleotides read TGTGCCATCAGTGAGTTGGCAGAGCAGTACTTC. Protein sequence: CAISELAEQYF.

The chain couples TRBV6-2 or TRBV6-3 to TRBJ2-3; 12 bases agree with TRBD2. With V trimmed by 6 bases and J by 3 bases, 1 base remained unmatched. Germline-derived CDR1 and CDR2 are MNHEY and SVGEGT. CDR3 length: 14 amino acids. CDR3 region: CASRGLAGTDTQYF. The DNA of the CDR3 is TGTGCCAGCAGGGGACTAGCGGGTACAGATACGCAGTATTTT.

This clonotype has a single count. The chain carries TRBV11-2 and TRBJ2-1; TRBD1 aligns across 8 bases. The CDR3 spans 11 residues. The V and J ends lost 6 bases and 14 bases, in that order; junction bases with no gene match: 6. The V gene's germline CDR1 is SGHAT and CDR2 FQNNGV. CDR3 sequence reads: CASRQGEGKFF. CDR3 nucleotides: TGTGCCAGCAGACAGGGGGAAGGGAAGTTCTTC.

The chain employs TRBV25-1 and TRBJ1-6, with D unclear. The CDR3 covers 11 residues. CDR1 and CDR2 from the germline V gene are MGHDK and SYGVNS. Between the trimmed V and J ends, which lost 4 bases and 15 bases, there was a span of 10 bases. This CDR3 reads CASSGGLLLHF. The CDR3, as DNA: TGTGCCAGCAGTGGAGGACTTCTCCTCCACTTT. Looking up the rest from reference TRBV25-1 and TRBJ1-6 gives the full variable domain: EADIYQTPRYLVIGTGKKITLECSQTMGHDKMYWYQQDPGMELHLIHYSYGVNSTEKGDLSSESTVSRIRTEHFPLTLESARPSHTSQYLCASSGGLLLHFGNGTRLTVT.

This clonotype was seen a few times. This chain uses TRBV28 with TRBJ1-2; D is uncertain. CDR3 size: 14 residues. Germline V gene sequence: CDR1 MDHEN, CDR2 SYDVKM. With 4 bases removed from V and 8 bases from J, the gap between germline ends came to 17 bases. The CDR3 is CASSYPAGNEGYTF. As DNA, the CDR3 is TGTGCCAGCAGTTACCCGGCCGGGAACGAGGGCTACACCTTC.

The V gene is TRBV2, the J gene TRBJ1-2, with 10 bases aligning to TRBD1. Per the germline V gene, CDR1 is SNHLY and CDR2 is FYNNEI. The CDR3 spans 13 residues. The V and J ends lost 6 bases and 7 bases, in that order; junction bases with no gene match: 5. CDR3: CASSVTGGGGYTF. CDR3 coding DNA: TGTGCCAGCAGCGTGACAGGGGGCGGTGGCTACACCTTC.

The rearrangement links TRBV11-2 to TRBJ2-5; 7 positions match TRBD2. V shed 5 bases, J shed 6 bases, and the junction held 15 bases outside the gene matches. The germline CDR1 and CDR2 sequences are SGHAT and FQNNGV. CDR3 length: 16 residues. CDR3 nucleotide sequence: TGTGCCAGCAGCAAAAGGGACTACCTAACCGGCAAGACCCAGTACTTC. Its protein product is CASSKRDYLTGKTQYF.

This chain connects TRBV4-3 to TRBJ2-7, with a possible D match to TRBD2 (6 bases). V was trimmed by 0 bases and J by 4 bases, leaving 10 bases between them. The CDR3 sequence is 14 residues long. Per the germline V gene, CDR1 is LGHNA and CDR2 is YSLEER. The CDR3 region is CASSQDYGGYEQYF. CDR3 DNA: TGCGCCAGCAGCCAAGATTACGGGGGATACGAGCAGTACTTC.

The chain joins TRBV6-1 to TRBJ2-5, with a possible D match to TRBD1 (6 bases). The CDR3 is made up of 13 amino acids. The V gene's germline CDR1 is MNHNS and CDR2 SASEGT. V was cut by 6 bases and J by 4 bases, with 12 bases left in between. CDR3 nucleotide sequence: TGTGCCAGCAGAAAGGGACATGGAGAGACCCAGTACTTC. Protein sequence: CASRKGHGETQYF.

This clonotype was found a few times. The chain carries TRBV20-1 and TRBJ1-2; TRBD1 agrees at 11 bases. V gave up 6 bases and J gave up 3 bases; unmatched junction bases: 6. CDR1 and CDR2 (germline): DFQATT, SNEGSKA (reference sequence). CDR3 length: 14 residues. In DNA, the CDR3 is TGCAGTGCAACGGCGGGACAGGGGGACTATGGCTACACCTTC. Its translation: CSATAGQGDYGYTF.

There are a few counts of this clonotype. This chain uses TRBV5-1 with TRBJ2-1; TRBD2 agrees at 8 bases. J was trimmed by 7 bases and V by 0 bases; bases with no gene match: 6. The germline V gene encodes CDR1 SGHRS and CDR2 YFSETQ. The CDR3 is 15 amino acids. The CDR3 region is CASSLGTSFSNEQFF. CDR3 sequence (DNA): TGCGCCAGCAGCTTGGGGACTAGCTTCAGTAATGAGCAGTTCTTC.

The chain employs TRBV27 and TRBJ2-4; TRBD1 or TRBD2 may be the D gene (6 bases each). The V and J ends lost 6 bases and 1 base respectively, with 13 bases between them. The CDR3 length is 15 residues. The germline gives CDR1 MNHEY, CDR2 SMNVEV (reference sequence). The CDR3, as DNA: TGTGCCAGCAGGGGGGGCAGCGGGGCCAAAAACATTCAGTACTTC. Amino acids: CASRGGSGAKNIQYF.

The chain carries TRBV7-3 and TRBJ2-3; tentative D call: TRBD2 (5 bases). Germline V gives CDR1 SGHTA, CDR2 FQGTGA. This CDR3 is 13 amino acids long. Trimming shortened V by 4 bases and J by 7 bases, and 12 bases separated the two germline ends. Written as DNA, the CDR3 is TGTGCCAGCAGCTCCGGTTCGGGGAATACGCAGTATTTT. It is translated as CASSSGSGNTQYF.

V and J are TRBV14 and TRBJ2-1; the D is unclear. This CDR3 is 16 amino acids long. V was trimmed by 0 bases and J by 0 bases, leaving 9 bases between them. From germline, CDR1 is SGHDN and CDR2 FVKESK. This chain's CDR3 is CASSQERVSSYNEQFF. As DNA, the CDR3 is TGTGCCAGCAGCCAAGAACGTGTTAGCTCCTACAATGAGCAGTTCTTC.

This clonotype has just a few counts. The chain links TRBV12-5 to TRBJ1-4; D remains unclear. Trimming removed 8 bases at V and 8 bases at J, with 15 bases between. CDR1 is LGHNT, CDR2 FRNRAP, per germline. This CDR3 has 13 amino acids. CDR3 loop: CASTRARDEKLFF. In DNA, the CDR3 is TGTGCTAGTACCCGGGCCCGCGACGAAAAACTGTTTTTT.

The V gene is TRBV19, the J gene TRBJ2-7; tentative D call: TRBD2 (5 bases). Germline values: CDR1 LNHDA, CDR2 SQIVND (reference sequence). Trimming left V 3 bases short and J 1 base short, with 7 bases between. The CDR3 has 13 amino acids. The chain's CDR3 is CASSIRESYEQYF. CDR3 DNA: TGTGCCAGTAGTATTCGGGAATCCTACGAGCAGTACTTC.

This clonotype was picked up a small number of times. This chain links TRBV2 with TRBJ1-1; D remains unclear. The CDR3 is 12 amino acids. Germline V lookup: CDR1 SNHLY, CDR2 FYNNEI. V shed 7 bases and J shed 4 bases, with 10 bases lying between them. The CDR3 is CASNERTTEAFF. The CDR3 nucleotides are TGTGCCAGCAACGAAAGGACCACTGAAGCTTTCTTT.

This clonotype was found many times. The chain is built from TRBV20-1 and TRBJ2-5; D call uncertain. Germline V gene sequence: CDR1 DFQATT, CDR2 SNEGSKA (reference sequence). Trimming took off 6 bases at V and 3 bases at J, with 14 bases between the two ends. This CDR3 comprises 13 residues. The CDR3 loop reads CSASVQWEETQYF. The CDR3 nucleotides are TGCAGTGCCAGCGTACAGTGGGAAGAGACCCAGTACTTC.

In its sample, this clonotype was seen a few times. The V gene is TRBV20-1, the J gene TRBJ2-1, with 11 bases matching TRBD2. CDR1 DFQATT and CDR2 SNEGSKA come from the germline V gene (reference sequence). This CDR3 contains 15 residues. The trim removed 6 bases at V and 2 bases at J, leaving 6 bases unmatched. CDR3 protein: CSAGGTSGTYNEQFF. The CDR3 coding sequence is TGCAGTGCGGGAGGGACTAGCGGCACCTACAATGAGCAGTTCTTC.

V and J are TRBV9 and TRBJ2-1; D possibly corresponds to TRBD2 (5 bases). Trimming pared 7 bases from V and 0 bases from J, leaving 17 bases between. Germline CDR1 SGDLS, CDR2 YYNGEE. The CDR3 consists of 16 residues. The CDR3 here is CASGIGLSGSYNEQFF. The CDR3 DNA reads as TGTGCCAGCGGGATAGGTCTGAGCGGCTCCTACAATGAGCAGTTCTTC.

CDR3 sequence: CASSQELNYGYTF. The CDR3 region has the DNA TGCGCCAGCAGCCAGGAGCTTAACTATGGCTACACCTTC. The chain employs TRBV4-3 and TRBJ1-2; D call uncertain. The CDR3 totals 13 residues. Looked up from germline, CDR1 is LGHNA and CDR2 is YSLEER. V was cut by 3 bases and J by 1 base, with 6 bases left in between.

This clonotype was counted between two and nine times. V usage is TRBV4-3 and J usage is TRBJ2-1; 13 nucleotides align to TRBD2. Per the germline V gene, CDR1 is LGHNA and CDR2 is YSLEER. Germline trimming cut 1 base from V and 7 bases from J; bases unmatched to any gene: 7. The CDR3 totals 17 residues. The CDR3 nucleotides read TGCGCCAGCAGCCAAGGGACTAGCGGGAGAGGGAGGAATGAGCAGTTCTTC. This gives the protein CASSQGTSGRGRNEQFF.

This clonotype has at least ten counts. The rearrangement uses TRBV7-2 and TRBJ2-3; 11 positions agree with TRBD2. The CDR3 spans 16 residues. Unmatched junction bases numbered 8, after V lost 1 base and J lost 8 bases. Per the germline V gene, CDR1 is SGHTA and CDR2 is FQGNSA. The CDR3 reads CASSLEVAGGPGTQYF. In DNA form, the CDR3 reads TGTGCCAGCAGCTTAGAGGTAGCGGGGGGGCCGGGTACGCAGTATTTT.

In this sample, this clonotype turned up many times. J is TRBJ1-2 and V is TRBV9; a weak D match, TRBD1 (5 bases). CDR3 length equals 13 residues. The V gene's germline CDR1 is SGDLS and CDR2 YYNGEE. The V end lost 0 bases, the J end lost 8 bases, and 11 bases lay between the germline ends. The CDR3 region is CASSVEGVRGYTF. Written as DNA, the CDR3 is TGTGCCAGCAGCGTAGAAGGGGTACGGGGCTACACCTTC.

This clonotype was recorded a few times. This chain connects TRBV2 to TRBJ2-5; 7 bases line up with TRBD2. The CDR3 has 16 residues. The germline V gene has CDR1 SNHLY and CDR2 FYNNEI. With V trimmed by 0 bases and J by 0 bases, 4 bases remained unmatched. The CDR3 region has the DNA TGTGCCAGCAGTGAAGCGACGCGGGGGTACCAAGAGACCCAGTACTTC. Encoded protein: CASSEATRGYQETQYF.

The chain links TRBV20-1 to TRBJ2-5; D is uncertain. CDR1 is DFQATT, CDR2 SNEGSKA, per germline (reference sequence). V gave up 3 bases and J gave up 4 bases, with 3 bases separating them. This CDR3 is 10 amino acids long. The CDR3 DNA reads TGCAGTGCTAGCTTAGAGACCCAGTACTTC. This translates into CSASLETQYF.

The chain employs TRBV7-2 and TRBJ2-3; no clear D. Trimming pared 2 bases from V and 1 base from J, leaving 7 bases between. Germline loops: CDR1 SGHTA, CDR2 FQGNSA. There are 14 residues in the CDR3. Written as DNA, the CDR3 is TGTGCCAGCAGCTTAATATGGCGCACAGATACGCAGTATTTT. Translation: CASSLIWRTDTQYF.

Remarks on this clonotype: An end of the junction does not agree with germline; a read error may underlie this. This sequence joins TRBV11-2 and TRBJ2-5; 12 nucleotides align to TRBD2. This CDR3 spans 16 amino acids. Germline V gene sequence: CDR1 SGHAT, CDR2 FQNNGV. The CDR3: CDSSSMLAGGRETQYF. The CDR3 region has the DNA TGTGACAGCAGCTCTATGCTAGCGGGAGGGCGAGAGACCCAGTACTTC.